A selection of T cell receptor beta chains follows, all from one sample in a study of T cell changes during pregnancy in multiple sclerosis. The protocol was immunoSEQ multiplex PCR, while the TCRdb copy is restricted to in-frame clones and leaves out a portion. Of about 40,000 clones listed, 90% are singletons. This specimen was CD4+ T cells from peripheral blood mononuclear cells, taken in the third trimester of pregnancy. The receptors were sampled from a female donor with multiple sclerosis, enrolled in a pregnancy study. CDR3s include the opening cysteine and the closing phenylalanine or tryptophan. Fields, in order: clone size, V gene, J gene, CDR3 protein. Clone size, where shown, is once, few, many, or a class for clones that have expanded.

>-|TRBV4-3|TRBJ1-1
CASSRSMNTEAFF
>-|TRBV7-9|TRBJ2-1
CASSPLRTGTLSGYNEQFF
>-|TRBV5-1|TRBJ2-1
CASSLDRGLHYNEQFF
>-|TRBV5-1|TRBJ2-3
CASRSQGSGVSTDTQYF
>-|TRBV10-2|TRBJ1-3
CASTSGQTGNTIYF
>-|TRBV7-6|TRBJ2-7
CASSSRTGPLSYEQYF
>-|TRBV2|TRBJ2-3
CASREDRFTDTQYF
>-|TRBV6-5|TRBJ1-1
CASSYEGGTEAFF
>-|TRBV29-1|TRBJ1-2
CSVVKGANYGYTF
>-|TRBV2|TRBJ2-1
CASLFGTSLNNEQFF
>-|TRBV7-2|TRBJ1-2
CASSPGTGVNYGYTF
>-|TRBV18|TRBJ1-2
CASSSDSSYGYTF
>-|TRBV7-2|TRBJ1-1
CASSLEPGDTEAFF
>-|TRBV5-1|TRBJ2-3
CASSLIPAGGDTQYF
>-|TRBV5-8|TRBJ2-3
CASSFSVVGTDTQYF
>-|TRBV27|TRBJ2-1
CASSQNRVRDEQFF
>-|TRBV19|TRBJ2-1
CASSTNLATAEQFF
>-|TRBV7-8|TRBJ2-7
CASRGLARTDEQYF
>-|TRBV19|TRBJ2-5
CASSPGNQETQYF
>-|TRBV5-4|TRBJ1-2
CASSPDSYGYTF
>-|TRBV5-1|TRBJ1-1
CASSRTGWNTEAFF
>-|TRBV7-2|TRBJ2-3
CASRTTSGSTDTQYF
>-|TRBV6-6|TRBJ2-4
CASSTGQGLAKNIQYF
>few|TRBV19|TRBJ2-5
CASSMGSGRVRETQYF
>-|TRBV5-1|TRBJ2-7
CASSPGLRRYEQYF
>once|TRBV10-2|TRBJ1-1
CASSELTDTEAFF
>-|TRBV6-6|TRBJ1-1
CASSYSRFNTEAFF
>-|TRBV11-3|TRBJ2-1
CASSLGTGSTLSYNEQFF
>-|TRBV2|TRBJ2-1
CASKREGEQFF
>-|TRBV28|TRBJ1-1
CASSFHTRGTEAFF
>-|TRBV30|TRBJ1-4
CACGWGLLEKLFF
>-|TRBV9|TRBJ2-1
CASSVTPGTSSYNEQFF
>-|TRBV7-2|TRBJ2-3
CASSLGAGDGQYF
>-|TRBV6-5|TRBJ1-1
CASLTVGAEAFF
>-|TRBV6-5|TRBJ2-5
CASFREGEETQYF
>-|TRBV29-1|TRBJ1-3
CSVSFGLTPSGNTIYF
>-|TRBV18|TRBJ1-2
CAGAQGQDYGYTF
>-|TRBV4-3|TRBJ2-5
CASSRTVQETQYF